This TCR beta chain is from a study of coeliac disease. Study-wide results and caveats: Of coeliac lamina propria samples, about 50% of the 18 held published gliadin-specific TRB sequences, versus 1 of 6 controls. Lower clonality than controls marked TRB and TRG repertoires from active celiac intraepithelial and lamina propria samples.

TCRdb's table, derived via immunoSEQ multiplex PCR, lists solely in-frame clones and lacks some. The sample records about 3,000 clones, around 60% being singletons. Worth noting for this clone: The antigen is undetermined.

Sequencing used one aliquot of fewer than 650,000 cells per fraction. CDR3 size: 15 residues. From germline, CDR1 is SSHAT and CDR2 FNYEAQ (reference sequence). V dropped 4 bases and J dropped 5; count of bases not matched to a gene: 8. The sample taken for sequencing was lymphocytes from the gut lamina propria. This TCR was recovered from a woman in her 50s without celiac disease. This sequence joins TRBV7-7 and TRBJ2-5, with TRBD1 identical over 9 bases. CDR3 bases: TGTGCCAGCAGCTCCGCCGGGACAGGGAGGGAGACCCAGTACTTC. Encoded protein: CASSSAGTGRETQYF.